The present T cell receptor (beta chain) was sequenced within a study of blood T cell repertoires in COVID-19 (dated by TCRdb to 2020 to 2022). About the investigation overall: Collaborator samples came from the United States, Italy and Spain and covered acute and convalescent phases of COVID-19. The prospective study material was composed of cDNA or gDNA derived from T cells, B-cell-depleted T cells, or PBMCs. Samples were obtained from the ongoing ImmuneRACE study (first 160 participants) and from 950 to 1,500 subjects provided by 6 global collaborators. The dataset comprised deeply sampled blood TCRbeta repertoires from subjects exposed to, actively infected with, or recovered from COVID-19. A freely available public database, intended as a resource for researchers studying the immune response to SARS-CoV-2, is where the repertoires were released. A de-identified subject ID, COVID-19 status, age in years and sex were almost always included in the sample metadata. Where available, HLA class I and class II types were obtained from metadata supplied by the sample provider rather than from assay-based typing. General findings and caveats noted by the study authors: The amount of clinical and demographic metadata varied by source and participant and was provided uncurated.

TCRbeta CDR3 regions were amplified from genomic DNA by means of the immunoSEQ Assay, a bias-controlled multiplex PCR. The published analysis was carried out like this. Within the assay, amplification of reference gene primers was used to estimate how many nucleated cells each sample contained. To quantify the absolute abundance of each unique TCRbeta CDR3 rearrangement, sequence reads were collapsed and filtered. For each sample, productive Simpson clonality was calculated by taking the square root of Simpson's diversity index across productive rearrangements. TCRdb retrieved this table from immuneACCESS and kept in-frame rearrangements only. Not all clones are present; in checked studies, unresolved V genes account for under half, and no reason is known for the remainder. V, J and clone size are those of that table, while D and trimming were read from the DNA. The sample yields roughly 150,000 clones; 60% to 80% were counted once. Around 2.7% of the sample is held by the ten biggest clonotypes.

Taken from cysteine to phenylalanine, the CDR3 has 15 residues. The DNA shown is the 45-base CDR3, in frame from base 1. CDR1 SGHRS and CDR2 YFSETQ were looked up in the germline V gene. The junction shows trimming of 4 bases on V and 1 base on J, plus 14 bases between the germline ends. A remark on this clone: Its antigen is not yet known. No much larger clone exists at a distance of one base, and base qualities are not known.

The collaborating institutions used their own protocols to collect whole blood in K2EDTA tubes. For TCRbeta analysis, collaborator samples were shipped as frozen whole blood, as isolated PBMCs, or as DNA extracted from either sample type. The sequenced sample consisted of peripheral blood. The sequence was collected from a man aged 65 to 85 with acute or convalescent COVID-19. The chain is assembled from TRBV5-1 and TRBJ1-1, with no D gene named confidently. The DNA is as follows: TGCGCCAGCAGCCGGAACTTCGAGGAGAACACTGAAGCTTTCTTT. The encoded protein is CASSRNFEENTEAFF.